This T cell receptor (beta chain) was captured by sequencing in a study of CD8 T cells in Susac syndrome. From blood CD8+ and CD4+ T cells, the TCR beta chain was sequenced. Negative isolation yielded the CD8+ and CD4+ T cells, while FACS enriched the TEMRA cells. Findings and caveats of the study: Regarding the TCR sequencing and HLA analysis, the study admitted that a relatively small number of individuals were involved.

Trimming took 2 bases from V and 1 from J; bases not matched to a gene: 14. The CDR3 spans 20 residues. RNA in amounts of 0.5 to 1 ug was reverse transcribed with random hexamers. Amplification of TCR beta CDR3 used immunoSEQ multiplex PCR across 54 Vbeta and 13 Jbeta. TCRdb called the immunoSEQ multiplex PCR reads again in MiXCR, with one record for every CDR3 protein. The sample yields roughly 120,000 distinct CDR3 sequences, about 94% seen once. As concerns this clonotype: The antigen is undetermined.

V and J are TRBV12-3 or TRBV12-4 and TRBJ2-2, with 9 bases that match TRBD1. The sequencing input was CD4+ T cells from PBMCs. The receptor's source is a human donor with multiple sclerosis. In nucleotides, the CDR3 is TGTGCCAGCAGTTTATCGGAGTGGAGAGGGGGACAGGGGAACACCGGGGAGCTGTTTTTT. Translating gives CASSLSEWRGGQGNTGELFF.